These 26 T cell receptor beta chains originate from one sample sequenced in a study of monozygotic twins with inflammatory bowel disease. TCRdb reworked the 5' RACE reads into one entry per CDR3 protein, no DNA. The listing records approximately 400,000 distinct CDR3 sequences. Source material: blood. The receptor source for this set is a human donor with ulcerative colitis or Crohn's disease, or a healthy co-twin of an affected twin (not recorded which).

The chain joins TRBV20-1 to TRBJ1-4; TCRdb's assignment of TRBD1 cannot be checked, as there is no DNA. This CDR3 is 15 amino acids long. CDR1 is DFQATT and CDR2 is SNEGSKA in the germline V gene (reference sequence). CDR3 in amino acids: CSAPPVTSADEKLFF.

The CDR3 reads CASSLLPLSGGTSYEQYF. This sequence joins TRBV18 and TRBJ2-7; the D call from TCRdb, TRBD2, cannot be confirmed without DNA. This CDR3 contains 18 residues. The germline V gene encodes CDR1 KGHSH and CDR2 LQKENI.

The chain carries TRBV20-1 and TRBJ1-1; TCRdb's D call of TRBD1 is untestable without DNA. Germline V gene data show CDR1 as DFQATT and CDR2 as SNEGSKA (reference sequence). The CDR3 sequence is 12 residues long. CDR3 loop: CSVHHRGLEAFF.

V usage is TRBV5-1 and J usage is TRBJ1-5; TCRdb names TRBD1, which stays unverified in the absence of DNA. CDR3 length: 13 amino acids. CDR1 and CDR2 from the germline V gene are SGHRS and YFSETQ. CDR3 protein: CASSLEGVQPQHF. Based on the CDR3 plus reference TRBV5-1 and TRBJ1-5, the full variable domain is KAGVTQTPRYLIKTRGQQVTLSCSPISGHRSVSWYQQTPGQGLQFLFEYFSETQRNKGNFPGRFSGRQFSNSRSEMNVSTLELGDSALYLCASSLEGVQPQHFGDGTRLSIL.

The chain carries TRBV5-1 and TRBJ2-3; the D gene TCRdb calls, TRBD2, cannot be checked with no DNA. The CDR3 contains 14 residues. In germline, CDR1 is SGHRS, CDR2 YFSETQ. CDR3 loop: CASRAGGITDTQYF.

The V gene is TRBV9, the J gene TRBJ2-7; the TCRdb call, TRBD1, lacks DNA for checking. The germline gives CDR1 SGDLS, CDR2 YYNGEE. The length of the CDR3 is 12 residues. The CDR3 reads CASSVGGSEQYF.

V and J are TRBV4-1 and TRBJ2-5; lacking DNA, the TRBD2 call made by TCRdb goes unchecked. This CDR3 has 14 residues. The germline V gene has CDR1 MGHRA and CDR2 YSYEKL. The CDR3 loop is CASSQVRMEGTQYF.

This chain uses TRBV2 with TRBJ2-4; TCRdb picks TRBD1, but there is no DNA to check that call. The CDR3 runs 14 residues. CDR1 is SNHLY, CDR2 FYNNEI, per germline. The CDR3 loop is CASTPRGTKNIQYF.

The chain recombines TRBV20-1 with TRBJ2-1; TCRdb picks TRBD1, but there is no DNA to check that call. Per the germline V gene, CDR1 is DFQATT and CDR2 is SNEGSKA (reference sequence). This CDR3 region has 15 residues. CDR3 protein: CSFPGDRIIYNEQFF.

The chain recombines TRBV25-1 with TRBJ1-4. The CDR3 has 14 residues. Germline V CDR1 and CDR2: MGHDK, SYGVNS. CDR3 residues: CASSEYLGDEKLFF.

CDR3 loop: CASSLGDSSLQETQYF. The genes are TRBV5-1 and TRBJ2-5; the TCRdb call, TRBD1, lacks DNA for checking. Germline lookup yields CDR1 SGHRS and CDR2 YFSETQ. The CDR3 runs to 16 residues.

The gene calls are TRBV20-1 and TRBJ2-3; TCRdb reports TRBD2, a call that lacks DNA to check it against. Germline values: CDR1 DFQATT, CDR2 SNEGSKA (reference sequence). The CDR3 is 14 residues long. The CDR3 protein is CSARGLSGTDTQYF.

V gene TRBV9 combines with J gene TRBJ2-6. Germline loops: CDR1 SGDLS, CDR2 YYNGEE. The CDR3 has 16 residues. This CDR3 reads CASSAPGRSGANVLTF.

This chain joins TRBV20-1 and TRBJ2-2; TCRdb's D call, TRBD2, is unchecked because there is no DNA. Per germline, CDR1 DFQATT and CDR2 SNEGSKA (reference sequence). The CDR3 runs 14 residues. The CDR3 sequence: CSARSGGYTGELFF.

This CDR3 is CSARQDRAYTEAFF. V gene TRBV20-1 combines with J gene TRBJ1-1; as DNA is missing, the TRBD1 call by TCRdb cannot be tested. CDR3 length: 14 amino acids. From germline, CDR1 is DFQATT and CDR2 SNEGSKA (reference sequence).

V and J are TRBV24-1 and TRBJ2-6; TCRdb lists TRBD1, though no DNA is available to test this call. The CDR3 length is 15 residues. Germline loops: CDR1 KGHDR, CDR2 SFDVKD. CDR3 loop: CATSQGLAGANVLTF.

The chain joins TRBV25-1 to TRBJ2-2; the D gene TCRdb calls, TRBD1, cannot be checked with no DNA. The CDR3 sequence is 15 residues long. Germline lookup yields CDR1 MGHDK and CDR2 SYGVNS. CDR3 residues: CASSLGPRTTGELFF. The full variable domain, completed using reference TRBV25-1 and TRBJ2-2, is EADIYQTPRYLVIGTGKKITLECSQTMGHDKMYWYQQDPGMELHLIHYSYGVNSTEKGDLSSESTVSRIRTEHFPLTLESARPSHTSQYLCASSLGPRTTGELFFGEGSRLTVL.

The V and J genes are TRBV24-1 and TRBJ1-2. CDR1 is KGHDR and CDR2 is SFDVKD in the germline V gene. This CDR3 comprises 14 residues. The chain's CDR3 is CATSDGEGTYGYTF.

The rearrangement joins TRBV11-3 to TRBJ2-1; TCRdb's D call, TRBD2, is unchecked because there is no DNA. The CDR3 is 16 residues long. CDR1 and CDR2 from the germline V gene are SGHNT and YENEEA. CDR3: CASSQGRGVGYNEQFF.

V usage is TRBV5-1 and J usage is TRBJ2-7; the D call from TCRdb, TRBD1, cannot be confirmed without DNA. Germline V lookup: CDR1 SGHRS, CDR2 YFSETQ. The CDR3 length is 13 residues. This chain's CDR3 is CASSLPGTNEQYF.

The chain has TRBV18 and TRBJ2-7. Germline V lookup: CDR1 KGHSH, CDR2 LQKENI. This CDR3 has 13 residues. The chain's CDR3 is CASSRERVGEQYF.

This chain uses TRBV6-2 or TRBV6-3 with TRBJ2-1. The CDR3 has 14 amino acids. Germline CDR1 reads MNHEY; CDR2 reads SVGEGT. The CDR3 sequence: CASSYWDSINEQFF.

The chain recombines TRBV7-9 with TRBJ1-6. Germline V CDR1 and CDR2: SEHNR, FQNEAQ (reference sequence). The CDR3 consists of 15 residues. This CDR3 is CASSLVGTYNSPLHF.

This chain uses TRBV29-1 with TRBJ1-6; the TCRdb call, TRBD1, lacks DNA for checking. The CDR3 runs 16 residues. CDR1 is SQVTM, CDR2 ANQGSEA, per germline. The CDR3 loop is CSVGPRTDKHNSPLHF.

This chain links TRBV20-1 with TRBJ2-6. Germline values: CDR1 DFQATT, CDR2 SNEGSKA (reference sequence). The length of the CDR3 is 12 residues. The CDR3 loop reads CSAKSGANVLTF.

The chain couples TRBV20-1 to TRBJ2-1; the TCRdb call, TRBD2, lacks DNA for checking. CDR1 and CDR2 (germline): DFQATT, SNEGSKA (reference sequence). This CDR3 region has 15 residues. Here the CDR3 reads CSARRPEALRNEQFF.